These T cell receptor beta chains were read from a single sample in a study of T cell responses to AZD1222 COVID-19 vaccine. Assay: immunoSEQ multiplex PCR; the TCRdb copy retains only in-frame clones and omits some. The sample has around 140,000 clones, 90% seen once; the top ten hold 1.5% to 2%. Sequenced material: peripheral blood, taken on day 0 of AZD1222 vaccination. All receptors come from an adult in good health. CDR3s include the opening cysteine and the closing phenylalanine or tryptophan. Each record gives: V gene, J gene, D gene, clone size, CDR3 protein, CDR3 DNA. A D gene is named only where the DNA matches it firmly. Some rows mark clone size as missing; the rest say once, few, many or name a class of expanded clone.

TRBV5-4	TRBJ1-1	NA	NA	CASSSYRVAGTEAFF	TGTGCCAGCAGCTCGTACAGGGTAGCCGGCACTGAAGCTTTCTTT
TRBV15	TRBJ2-1	TRBD2	NA	CATSRDLPSGSREQFF	TGTGCCACCAGCAGAGATCTGCCTAGCGGGAGTCGTGAGCAGTTCTTC
TRBV19	TRBJ1-2	NA	NA	CASSMTVNYGYTF	TGTGCCAGTAGTATGACGGTTAACTATGGCTACACCTTC
TRBV5-4	TRBJ1-2	NA	NA	CASSLPMKNYGYTF	TGTGCCAGCAGCTTGCCGATGAAGAACTATGGCTACACCTTC
TRBV2	TRBJ1-1	NA	NA	CATRLQDLNTEAFF	TGTGCCACCCGACTACAGGATTTAAACACTGAAGCTTTCTTT
TRBV9	TRBJ2-7	NA	many	CASSGGPLNSYEQYF	TGTGCCAGCAGCGGCGGACCCCTCAACTCCTACGAGCAGTACTTC
TRBV11-2	TRBJ1-1	TRBD1	NA	CASSFYSDRDTEAFF	TGTGCCAGCAGCTTTTATTCCGACAGGGACACTGAAGCTTTCTTT
TRBV6-1	TRBJ1-3	NA	NA	CASRDPSGVNTIYF	TGTGCCAGCAGAGACCCGTCCGGGGTTAACACCATATATTTT
TRBV30	TRBJ1-5	TRBD1	NA	CAWSQGAGNQPQHF	TGTGCCTGGAGTCAGGGGGCCGGCAATCAGCCCCAGCATTTT
TRBV30	TRBJ1-5	NA	NA	CAWSGTDSNQPQHF	TGTGCCTGGAGTGGGACAGATAGCAATCAGCCCCAGCATTTT
TRBV19	TRBJ2-7	NA	NA	CASSLTGPAWEQYF	TGTGCCAGTAGTCTGACAGGTCCAGCGTGGGAGCAGTACTTC
TRBV5-6	TRBJ1-6	NA	NA	CASSLVWQGTPNSPLHF	TGTGCCAGCAGCTTGGTGTGGCAGGGGACACCGAATTCACCCCTCCACTTT
TRBV6-2/TRBV6-3	TRBJ1-5	NA	NA	CASSYGREPQHF	TGTGCCAGCAGTTACGGGAGGGAGCCCCAGCATTTT
TRBV7-2	TRBJ2-3	NA	few	CASSINRLQLSDTQYF	TGTGCCAGCAGTATCAACCGTCTACAACTCTCAGATACGCAGTATTTT
TRBV6-5	TRBJ1-2	NA	once	CASSQTGGKGGYTF	TGTGCCAGCAGTCAAACCGGGGGAAAAGGTGGCTACACCTTC
TRBV3-1/TRBV3-2	TRBJ2-1	NA	NA	CASSQDPRWQGEQFF	TGTGCCAGCAGCCAAGATCCGAGGTGGCAGGGTGAGCAGTTCTTC
TRBV9	TRBJ2-1	NA	NA	CASSLVGSYNEQFF	TGTGCCAGCAGCCTTGTGGGCTCCTACAATGAGCAGTTCTTC
TRBV18	TRBJ1-4	NA	once	CASSPRGATNEKLFF	TGTGCCAGCTCACCCAGGGGCGCAACTAATGAAAAACTGTTTTTT
TRBV6-1	TRBJ1-2	NA	NA	CASSEVGGRFNYGYTF	TGTGCCAGCAGTGAAGTCGGGGGAAGATTTAACTATGGCTACACCTTC
TRBV5-4	TRBJ2-3	NA	NA	CASSPTLSGYDYTDTQYF	TGTGCCAGCAGCCCCACCCTATCGGGCTACGACTACACAGATACGCAGTATTTT
TRBV25-1	TRBJ1-1	NA	NA	CASSGGLNTEAFF	TGTGCCAGCAGTGGAGGCCTGAACACTGAAGCTTTCTTT
TRBV9	TRBJ2-5	TRBD2	NA	CASSVALAGEETQYF	TGTGCCAGCAGCGTAGCCCTAGCGGGAGAAGAGACCCAGTACTTC
TRBV7-9	TRBJ2-2	NA	NA	CASSSHGETGELFF	TGTGCCAGCAGCTCCCACGGGGAAACCGGGGAGCTGTTTTTT
TRBV7-8	TRBJ2-3	TRBD2	NA	CASSPHRTSPTDTQYF	TGTGCCAGCAGCCCCCACCGGACTAGTCCCACAGATACGCAGTATTTT
TRBV3-1/TRBV3-2	TRBJ2-1	NA	NA	CASSQEGVERRSSYNEQFF	TGTGCCAGCAGCCAAGAGGGGGTGGAGCGGAGGAGCTCCTACAATGAGCAGTTCTTC
TRBV6-5	TRBJ1-6	NA	NA	CASSYRTDGAPPLHF	TGTGCCAGCAGTTACCGGACGGATGGGGCCCCGCCCCTCCACTTT
TRBV7-2	TRBJ2-2	NA	NA	CASRKQVANTGELFF	TGTGCCAGCAGGAAACAGGTTGCGAACACCGGGGAGCTGTTTTTT
TRBV27	TRBJ2-1	TRBD2	NA	CASSPGTSGGSYNEQFF	TGTGCCAGCAGTCCAGGGACTAGCGGGGGCTCCTACAATGAGCAGTTCTTC
TRBV7-2	TRBJ1-6	TRBD1	NA	CASSTGQARNSPLHF	TGTGCCAGCAGCACAGGACAGGCCCGTAATTCACCCCTCCACTTT
TRBV11-2	TRBJ1-1	NA	NA	CASSLLSGAFF	TGTGCCAGCAGCTTACTCTCGGGAGCTTTCTTT
TRBV6-5	TRBJ2-5	NA	NA	CASSYSGGQRETQYF	TGTGCCAGCAGTTACTCGGGGGGGCAGCGGGAGACCCAGTACTTC
TRBV4-3	TRBJ1-1	NA	NA	CASSQDRGTEAFF	TGCGCCAGCAGCCAAGACAGGGGCACTGAAGCTTTCTTT
TRBV14	TRBJ1-1	NA	NA	CASSQWVNTEAFF	TGTGCCAGCAGCCAATGGGTGAACACTGAAGCTTTCTTT
TRBV10-1	TRBJ1-2	TRBD1	NA	CASSDQGAHGYTF	TGCGCCAGCAGCGACCAGGGGGCCCATGGCTACACCTTC
TRBV19	TRBJ1-5	NA	NA	CASSRSVAGYSNQPQHF	TGTGCCAGTAGTAGGAGCGTAGCAGGCTATAGCAATCAGCCCCAGCATTTT
TRBV7-2	TRBJ2-7	NA	NA	CASSLGISYEQYF	TGTGCCAGCAGCTTAGGAATCTCCTACGAGCAGTACTTC
TRBV7-8	TRBJ2-2	NA	NA	CASSLEGRNTGELFF	TGTGCCAGCAGCTTAGAAGGGCGGAACACCGGGGAGCTGTTTTTT
TRBV29-1	TRBJ1-2	NA	NA	CSAKPGSSYGYTF	TGCAGCGCTAAACCCGGAAGCTCCTATGGCTACACCTTC
TRBV3-1/TRBV3-2	TRBJ1-5	TRBD1	NA	CASSHFDRGGNQPQHF	TGTGCCAGCAGCCATTTCGACAGGGGGGGCAATCAGCCCCAGCATTTT
TRBV5-1	TRBJ2-7	TRBD2	NA	CASSSGLAGYYEQYF	TGCGCCAGCAGCTCCGGACTAGCGGGGTACTACGAGCAGTACTTC
TRBV11-3	TRBJ2-1	NA	NA	CASSRGIRYNEQFF	TGTGCCAGCAGCCGCGGGATCAGATACAATGAGCAGTTCTTC